This TCR beta chain is drawn from a study of shared clonotypes between healthy human individuals. Study-wide context: Per donor, CD8 memory used one plate, CD8 naive used two, CD4 memory used three and CD4 naive used three.

The CDR3 spans 15 residues. CDR1 and CDR2 from the germline V gene are SGHNT and YYREEE (reference sequence). V lost 4 bases and J lost 10; bases outside the gene matches: 9. Deep was the level used in running the assay. Data came from immunoSEQ multiplex PCR; TCRdb stores just in-frame clones and leaves some out. In the table there are some 2,500,000 clones, 85% to 95% of which are singletons. In the case of this clone: No antigen is known for it.

Regarding the study as a whole: Four donors shared 4.5% to 6.5% of their naive CD4 clonotypes. Sampling involved blood alone; tissue repertoires likely differ.

V is TRBV5-4 and J is TRBJ1-6; 9 nucleotides line up with TRBD1. Sequenced sample: naive CD4+ T cells from PBMCs. Described subset: CD45RA+ positively selected. The source of this sequence is a man aged 18 to 30 in good health. Some clones in this sample may be carry-over from other donors' samples. The CDR3 spells CASSLRDRVNSPLHF. Written as DNA, the CDR3 is TGTGCCAGCAGCCTCCGGGACAGGGTTAACTCACCCCTCCACTTT.